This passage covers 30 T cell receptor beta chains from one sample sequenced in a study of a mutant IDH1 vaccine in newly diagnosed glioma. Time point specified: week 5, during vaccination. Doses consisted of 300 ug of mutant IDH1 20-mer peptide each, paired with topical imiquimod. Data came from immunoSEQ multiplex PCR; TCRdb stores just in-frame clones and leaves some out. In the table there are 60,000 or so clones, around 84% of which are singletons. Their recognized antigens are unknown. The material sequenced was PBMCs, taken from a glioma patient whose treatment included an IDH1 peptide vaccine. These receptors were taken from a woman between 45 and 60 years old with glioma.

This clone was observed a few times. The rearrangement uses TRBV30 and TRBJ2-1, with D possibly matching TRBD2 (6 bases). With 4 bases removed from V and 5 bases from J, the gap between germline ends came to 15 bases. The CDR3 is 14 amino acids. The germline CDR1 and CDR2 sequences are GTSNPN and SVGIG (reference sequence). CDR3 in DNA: TGTGCCTGGAATGGCGGGGTCGGCGACAATGAGCAGTTCTTC. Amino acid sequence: CAWNGGVGDNEQFF.

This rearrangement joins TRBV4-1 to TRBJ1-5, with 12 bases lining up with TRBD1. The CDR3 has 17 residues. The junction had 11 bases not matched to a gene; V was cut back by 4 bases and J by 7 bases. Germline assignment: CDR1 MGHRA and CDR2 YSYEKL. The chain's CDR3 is CASSLNPGQGAGQPQHF. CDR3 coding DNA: TGCGCCAGCAGCCTGAATCCGGGACAGGGGGCGGGACAGCCCCAGCATTTT.

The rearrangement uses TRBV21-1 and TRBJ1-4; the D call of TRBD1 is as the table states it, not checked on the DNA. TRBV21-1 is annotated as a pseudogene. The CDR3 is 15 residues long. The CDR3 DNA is TGTGCCAGCAGCAATATGACAGGGACAAATGAAAAACTGTTTTTT. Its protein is CASSNMTGTNEKLFF.

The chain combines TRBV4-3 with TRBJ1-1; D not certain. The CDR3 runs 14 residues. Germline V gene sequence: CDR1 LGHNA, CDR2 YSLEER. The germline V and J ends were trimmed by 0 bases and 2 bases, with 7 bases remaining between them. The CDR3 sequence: CASSQESANTEAFF. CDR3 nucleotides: TGCGCCAGCAGCCAAGAATCCGCAAACACTGAAGCTTTCTTT.

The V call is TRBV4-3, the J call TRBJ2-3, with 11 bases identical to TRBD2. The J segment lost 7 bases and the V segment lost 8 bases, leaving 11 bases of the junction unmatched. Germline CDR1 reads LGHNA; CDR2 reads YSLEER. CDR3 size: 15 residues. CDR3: CASSGLAGGKHTQYF. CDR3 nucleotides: TGCGCCAGCTCGGGGCTAGCGGGGGGCAAGCATACGCAGTATTTT.

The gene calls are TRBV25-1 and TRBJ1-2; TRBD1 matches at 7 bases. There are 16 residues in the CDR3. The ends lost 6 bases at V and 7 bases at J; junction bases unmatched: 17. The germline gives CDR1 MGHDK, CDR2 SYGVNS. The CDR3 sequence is CASRPSGQTGLGGYTF. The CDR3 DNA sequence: TGTGCCAGCAGACCATCGGGACAGACGGGACTTGGTGGCTACACCTTC.

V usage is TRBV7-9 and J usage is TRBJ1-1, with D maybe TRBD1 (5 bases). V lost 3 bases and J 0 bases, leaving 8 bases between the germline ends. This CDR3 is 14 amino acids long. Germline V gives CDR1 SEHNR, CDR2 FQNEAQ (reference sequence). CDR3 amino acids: CASSFGALNTEAFF. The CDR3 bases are TGTGCCAGCAGCTTCGGGGCTCTGAACACTGAAGCTTTCTTT.

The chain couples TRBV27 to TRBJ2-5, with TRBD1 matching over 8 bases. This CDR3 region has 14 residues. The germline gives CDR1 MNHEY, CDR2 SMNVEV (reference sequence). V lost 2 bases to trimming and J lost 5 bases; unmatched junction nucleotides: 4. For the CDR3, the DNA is TGTGCCAGCAGTTTACAGGGGGCTTGGGAGACCCAGTACTTC. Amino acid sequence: CASSLQGAWETQYF.

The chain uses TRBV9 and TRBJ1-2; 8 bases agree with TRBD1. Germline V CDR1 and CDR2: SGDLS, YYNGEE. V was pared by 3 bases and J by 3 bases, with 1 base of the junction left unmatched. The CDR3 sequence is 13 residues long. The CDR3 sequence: CASSEQGDYGYTF. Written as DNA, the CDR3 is TGTGCCAGCAGCGAACAGGGGGACTATGGCTACACCTTC.

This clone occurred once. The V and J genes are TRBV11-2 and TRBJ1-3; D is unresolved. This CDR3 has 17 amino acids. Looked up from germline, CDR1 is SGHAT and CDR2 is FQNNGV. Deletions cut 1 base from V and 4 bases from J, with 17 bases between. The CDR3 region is CASSLANPGPTGNTIYF. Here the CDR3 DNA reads TGTGCCAGCAGCTTAGCAAATCCAGGCCCTACCGGAAACACCATATATTTT.

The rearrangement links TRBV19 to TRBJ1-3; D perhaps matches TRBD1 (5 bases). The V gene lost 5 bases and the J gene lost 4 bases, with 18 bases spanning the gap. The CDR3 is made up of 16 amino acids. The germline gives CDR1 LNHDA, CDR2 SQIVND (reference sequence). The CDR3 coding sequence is TGTGCCAGTAGTCTCGCCGGCGGGGCTTCGGGAAACACCATATATTTT. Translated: CASSLAGGASGNTIYF.

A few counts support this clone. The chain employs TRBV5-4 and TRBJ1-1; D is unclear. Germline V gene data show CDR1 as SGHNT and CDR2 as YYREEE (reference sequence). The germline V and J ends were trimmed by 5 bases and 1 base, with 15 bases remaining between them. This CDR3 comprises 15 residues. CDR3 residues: CASRAWGDRNTEAFF. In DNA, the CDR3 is TGTGCCAGCAGGGCGTGGGGTGATAGGAACACTGAAGCTTTCTTT. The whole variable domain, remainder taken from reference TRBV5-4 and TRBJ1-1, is ETGVTQSPTHLIKTRGQQVTLRCSSQSGHNTVSWYQQALGQGPQFIFQYYREEENGRGNFPPRFSGLQFPNYSSELNVNALELDDSALYLCASRAWGDRNTEAFFGQGTRLTVV.

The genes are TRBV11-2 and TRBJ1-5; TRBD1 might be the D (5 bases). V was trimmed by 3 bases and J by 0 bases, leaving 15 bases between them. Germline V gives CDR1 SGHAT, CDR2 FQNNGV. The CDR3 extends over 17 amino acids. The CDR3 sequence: CASSFGRDGHSNQPQHF. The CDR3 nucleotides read TGTGCCAGCAGCTTCGGCCGGGACGGACATAGCAATCAGCCCCAGCATTTT.

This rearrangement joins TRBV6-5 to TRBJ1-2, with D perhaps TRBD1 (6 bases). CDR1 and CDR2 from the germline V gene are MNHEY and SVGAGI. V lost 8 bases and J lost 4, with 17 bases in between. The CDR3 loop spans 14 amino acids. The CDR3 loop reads CASHSIDRTYGYTF. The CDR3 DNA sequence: TGTGCCAGCCATTCTATCGACAGGACCTATGGCTACACCTTC.

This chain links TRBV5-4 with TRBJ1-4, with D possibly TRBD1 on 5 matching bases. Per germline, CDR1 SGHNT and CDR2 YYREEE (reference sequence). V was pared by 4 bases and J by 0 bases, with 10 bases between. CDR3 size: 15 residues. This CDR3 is CASSPGVATNEKLFF. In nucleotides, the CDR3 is TGTGCCAGCAGCCCGGGGGTTGCAACTAATGAAAAACTGTTTTTT. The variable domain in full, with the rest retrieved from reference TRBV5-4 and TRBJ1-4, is ETGVTQSPTHLIKTRGQQVTLRCSSQSGHNTVSWYQQALGQGPQFIFQYYREEENGRGNFPPRFSGLQFPNYSSELNVNALELDDSALYLCASSPGVATNEKLFFGSGTQLSVL.

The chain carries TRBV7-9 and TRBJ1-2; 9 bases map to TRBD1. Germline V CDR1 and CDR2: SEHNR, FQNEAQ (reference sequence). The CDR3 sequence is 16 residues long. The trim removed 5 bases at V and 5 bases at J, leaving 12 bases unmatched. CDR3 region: CASSGGLDRGAYGYTF. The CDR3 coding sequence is TGTGCCAGCAGCGGAGGCCTCGACAGGGGGGCGTATGGCTACACCTTC. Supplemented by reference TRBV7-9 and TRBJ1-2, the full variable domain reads DTGVSQNPRHKITKRGQNVTFRCDPISEHNRLYWYRQTLGQGPEFLTYFQNEAQLEKSRLLSDRFSAERPKGSFSTLEIQRTEQGDSAMYLCASSGGLDRGAYGYTFGSGTRLTVV.

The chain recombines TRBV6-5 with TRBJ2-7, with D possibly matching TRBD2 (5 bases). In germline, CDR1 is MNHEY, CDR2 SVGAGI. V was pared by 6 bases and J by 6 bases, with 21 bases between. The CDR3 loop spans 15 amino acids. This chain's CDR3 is CASSPTGVSTGEQYF. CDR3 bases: TGTGCCAGCAGCCCAACCGGGGTCTCAACCGGCGAGCAGTACTTC.

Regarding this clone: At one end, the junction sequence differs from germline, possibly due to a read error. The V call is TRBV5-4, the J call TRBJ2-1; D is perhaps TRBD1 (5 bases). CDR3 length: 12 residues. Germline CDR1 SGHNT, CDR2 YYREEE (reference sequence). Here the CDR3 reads CASSLRTTRPVF. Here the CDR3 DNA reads TGTGCCAGCAGCTTGAGGACAACCCGTCCGGTCTTC.

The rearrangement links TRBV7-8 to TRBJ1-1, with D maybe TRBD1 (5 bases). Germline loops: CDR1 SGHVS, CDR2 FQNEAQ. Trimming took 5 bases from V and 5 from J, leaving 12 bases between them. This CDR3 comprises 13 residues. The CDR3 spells CASSRGTGTEAFF. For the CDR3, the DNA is TGTGCCAGCAGCCGAGGGACGGGGACTGAAGCTTTCTTT. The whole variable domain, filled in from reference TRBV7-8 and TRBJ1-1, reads GAGVSQSPRYKVAKRGQDVALRCDPISGHVSLFWYQQALGQGPEFLTYFQNEAQLDKSGLPSDRFFAERPEGSVSTLKIQRTQQEDSAVYLCASSRGTGTEAFFGQGTRLTVV.

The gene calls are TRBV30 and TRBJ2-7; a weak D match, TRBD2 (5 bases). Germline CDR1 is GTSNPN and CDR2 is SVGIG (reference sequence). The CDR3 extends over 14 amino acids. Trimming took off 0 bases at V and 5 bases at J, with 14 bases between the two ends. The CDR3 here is CAWSVAGQFDEQYF. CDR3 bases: TGTGCCTGGAGTGTCGCGGGCCAGTTCGACGAGCAGTACTTC.

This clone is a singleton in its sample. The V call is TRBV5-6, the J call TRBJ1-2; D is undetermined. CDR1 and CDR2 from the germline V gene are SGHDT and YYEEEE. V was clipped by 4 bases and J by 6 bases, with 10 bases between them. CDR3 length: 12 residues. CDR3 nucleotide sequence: TGTGCCAGCAGCCGCATGGACGATGGCTACACCTTC. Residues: CASSRMDDGYTF.

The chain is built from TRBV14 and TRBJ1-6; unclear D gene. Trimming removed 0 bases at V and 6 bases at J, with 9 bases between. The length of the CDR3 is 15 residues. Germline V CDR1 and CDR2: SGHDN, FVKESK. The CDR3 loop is CASSQDTKANSPLHF. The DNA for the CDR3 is TGTGCCAGCAGCCAAGATACTAAGGCTAATTCACCCCTCCACTTT.

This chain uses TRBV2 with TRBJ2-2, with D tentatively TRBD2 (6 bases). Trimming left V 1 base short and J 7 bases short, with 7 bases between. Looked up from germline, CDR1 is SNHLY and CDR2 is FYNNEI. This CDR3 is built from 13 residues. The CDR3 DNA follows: TGTGCCAGCAGTGAAGGGGGGGTCGGGGAGCTGTTTTTT. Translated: CASSEGGVGELFF.

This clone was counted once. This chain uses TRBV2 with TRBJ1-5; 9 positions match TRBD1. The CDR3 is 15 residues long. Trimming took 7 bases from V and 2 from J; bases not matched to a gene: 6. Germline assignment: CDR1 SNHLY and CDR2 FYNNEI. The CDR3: CASKAQGAGNQPQHF. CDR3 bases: TGTGCCAGCAAGGCACAGGGGGCCGGCAATCAGCCCCAGCATTTT. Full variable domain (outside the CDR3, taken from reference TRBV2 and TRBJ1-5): EPEVTQTPSHQVTQMGQEVILRCVPISNHLYFYWYRQILGQKVEFLVSFYNNEISEKSEIFDDQFSVERPDGSNFTLKIRSTKLEDSAMYFCASKAQGAGNQPQHFGDGTRLSIL.

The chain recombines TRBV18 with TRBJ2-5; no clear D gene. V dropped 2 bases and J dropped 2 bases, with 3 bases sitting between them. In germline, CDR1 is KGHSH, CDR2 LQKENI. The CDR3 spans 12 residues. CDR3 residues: CASSPGQETQYF. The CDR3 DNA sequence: TGTGCCAGCTCACCAGGACAAGAGACCCAGTACTTC.

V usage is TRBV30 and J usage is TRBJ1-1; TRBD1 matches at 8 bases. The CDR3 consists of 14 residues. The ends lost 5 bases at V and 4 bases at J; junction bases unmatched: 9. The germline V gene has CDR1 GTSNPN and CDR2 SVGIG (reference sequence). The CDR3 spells CAWASGQGSTEAFF. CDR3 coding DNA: TGTGCCTGGGCCAGCGGACAGGGCTCCACTGAAGCTTTCTTT.

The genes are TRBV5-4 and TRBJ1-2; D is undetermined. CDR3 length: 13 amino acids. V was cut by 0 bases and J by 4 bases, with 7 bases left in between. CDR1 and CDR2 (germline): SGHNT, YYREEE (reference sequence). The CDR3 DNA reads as TGTGCCAGCAGCTTGGGACTGAGCTATGGCTACACCTTC. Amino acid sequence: CASSLGLSYGYTF.

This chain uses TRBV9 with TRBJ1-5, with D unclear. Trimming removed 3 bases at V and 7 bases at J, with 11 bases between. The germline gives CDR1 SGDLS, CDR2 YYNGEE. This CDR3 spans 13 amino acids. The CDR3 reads CASSAGSNQPQHF. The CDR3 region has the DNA TGTGCCAGCAGCGCGGGAAGTAACCAGCCCCAGCATTTT.

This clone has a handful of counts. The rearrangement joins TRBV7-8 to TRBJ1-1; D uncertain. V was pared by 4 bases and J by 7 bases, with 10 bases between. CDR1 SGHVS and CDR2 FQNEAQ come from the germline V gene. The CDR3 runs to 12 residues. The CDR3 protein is CASSSRLGEAFF. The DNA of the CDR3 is TGTGCCAGCAGCTCCAGGTTGGGTGAAGCTTTCTTT.

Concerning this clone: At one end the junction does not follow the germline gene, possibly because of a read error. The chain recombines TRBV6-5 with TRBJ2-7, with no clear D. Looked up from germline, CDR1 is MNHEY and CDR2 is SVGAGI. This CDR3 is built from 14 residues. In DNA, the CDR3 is TGTGCCAGCAGGCCCGACGGCACCCGCGGCCGCTGGAACTTC. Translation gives CASRPDGTRGRWNF.